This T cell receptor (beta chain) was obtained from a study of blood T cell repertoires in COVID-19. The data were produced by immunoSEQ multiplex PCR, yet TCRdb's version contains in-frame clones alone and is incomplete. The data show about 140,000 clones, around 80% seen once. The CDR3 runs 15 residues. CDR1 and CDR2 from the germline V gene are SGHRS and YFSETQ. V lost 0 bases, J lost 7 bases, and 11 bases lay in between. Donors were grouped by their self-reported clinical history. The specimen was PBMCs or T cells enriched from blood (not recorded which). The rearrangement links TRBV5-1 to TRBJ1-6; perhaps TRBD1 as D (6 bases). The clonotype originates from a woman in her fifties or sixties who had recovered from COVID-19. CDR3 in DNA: TGCGCCAGCAGCTTGGAAGGGGGAGGGAATTCACCCCTCCACTTT. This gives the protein CASSLEGGGNSPLHF.